This T cell receptor beta chain appears in the sequencing data of a study of blood T cell repertoires in COVID-19. TCRdb's copy holds only in-frame clones and misses some; the assay was immunoSEQ multiplex PCR. The repertoire holds 190,000 or so clones, with 87% as singletons. Germline values: CDR1 MGHRA, CDR2 YSYEKL. The CDR3 extends over 17 amino acids. J gave up 6 bases and V 3 bases, and 12 bases lay outside the gene matches. Sequences were obtained from PBMCs or T cells enriched from blood (not recorded which). The clonotype comes from a woman aged 30 to 39 who had recovered from COVID-19. The chain employs TRBV4-1 and TRBJ1-5; 9 positions match TRBD1. The CDR3 here is CASSHTKGQGGSQPQHF. The CDR3 coding sequence is TGCGCCAGCAGCCATACGAAGGGACAGGGAGGAAGTCAGCCCCAGCATTTT.